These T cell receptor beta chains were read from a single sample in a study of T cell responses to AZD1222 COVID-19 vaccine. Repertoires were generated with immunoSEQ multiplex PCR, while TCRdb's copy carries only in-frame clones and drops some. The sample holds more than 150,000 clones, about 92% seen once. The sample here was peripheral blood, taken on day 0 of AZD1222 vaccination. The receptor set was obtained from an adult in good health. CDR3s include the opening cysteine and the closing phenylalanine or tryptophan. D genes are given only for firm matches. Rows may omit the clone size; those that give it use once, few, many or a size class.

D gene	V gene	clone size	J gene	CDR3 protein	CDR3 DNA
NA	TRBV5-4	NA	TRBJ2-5	CASSLPGQETQYF	TGTGCCAGCAGCTTGCCGGGTCAAGAGACCCAGTACTTC
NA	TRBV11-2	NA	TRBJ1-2	CASSLDAGMVNYGYTF	TGTGCCAGCAGCTTAGACGCAGGAATGGTGAACTATGGCTACACCTTC
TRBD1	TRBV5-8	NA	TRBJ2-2	CASSLDGTGGTGELFF	TGTGCCAGCAGCTTGGACGGGACAGGGGGCACCGGGGAGCTGTTTTTT
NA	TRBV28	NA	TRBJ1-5	CASSLSIWDKNSNQPQHF	TGTGCCAGCAGTTTATCAATATGGGACAAAAATAGCAATCAGCCCCAGCATTTT
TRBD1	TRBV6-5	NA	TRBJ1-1	CASSLYRGWGTEAFF	TGTGCCAGCAGTTTATACAGGGGGTGGGGAACTGAAGCTTTCTTT
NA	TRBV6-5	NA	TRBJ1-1	CASQLSIGGNTEAFF	TGTGCCAGCCAACTCTCAATAGGGGGGAACACTGAAGCTTTCTTT
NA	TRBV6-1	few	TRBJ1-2	CASSEARTEYGYTF	TGTGCCAGCAGTGAAGCGCGGACCGAATATGGCTACACCTTC
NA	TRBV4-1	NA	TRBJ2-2	CASSQGDLGGDGELFF	TGCGCCAGCAGCCAAGGGGATCTCGGGGGAGACGGGGAGCTGTTTTTT
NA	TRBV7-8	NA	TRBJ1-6	CASSLRPRSPLHF	TGTGCCAGCAGCTTAAGGCCCAGGTCACCCCTCCACTTT
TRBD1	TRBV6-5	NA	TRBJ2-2	CASSFPGTVNTGELFF	TGTGCCAGCAGTTTCCCCGGGACAGTGAACACCGGGGAGCTGTTTTTT
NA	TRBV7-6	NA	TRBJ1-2	CASSFRPVREAFGYTF	TGTGCCAGCAGCTTTCGCCCGGTCAGAGAAGCATTTGGCTACACCTTC
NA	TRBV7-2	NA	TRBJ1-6	CASSYGRINRVTYNSPLHF	TGTGCCAGCAGCTATGGACGGATAAATAGAGTCACCTATAATTCACCCCTCCACTTT